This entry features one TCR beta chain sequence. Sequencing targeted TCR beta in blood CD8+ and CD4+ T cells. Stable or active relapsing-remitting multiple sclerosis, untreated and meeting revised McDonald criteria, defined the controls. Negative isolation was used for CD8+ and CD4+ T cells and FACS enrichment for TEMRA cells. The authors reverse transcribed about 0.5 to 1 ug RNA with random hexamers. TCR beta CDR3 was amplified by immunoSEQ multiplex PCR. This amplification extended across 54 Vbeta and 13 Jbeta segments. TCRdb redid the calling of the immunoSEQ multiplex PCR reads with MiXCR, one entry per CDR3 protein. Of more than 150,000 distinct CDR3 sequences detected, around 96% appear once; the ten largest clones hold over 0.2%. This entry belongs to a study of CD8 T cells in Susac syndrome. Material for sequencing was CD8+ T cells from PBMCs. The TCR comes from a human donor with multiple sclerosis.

The CDR3 DNA reads as TGTGCCAGCAGTTTCAACGACAGGGGAGAAAAACTGTTTTTT. This translates into CASSFNDRGEKLFF. This chain links TRBV6-6 with TRBJ1-4; 8 bases are a match to TRBD1. With 4 bases clipped from V and 8 bases from J, the junction kept 6 bases outside the gene matches. Germline-derived CDR1 and CDR2 are MNHNY and SVGAGI (reference sequence). The CDR3 spans 14 residues.